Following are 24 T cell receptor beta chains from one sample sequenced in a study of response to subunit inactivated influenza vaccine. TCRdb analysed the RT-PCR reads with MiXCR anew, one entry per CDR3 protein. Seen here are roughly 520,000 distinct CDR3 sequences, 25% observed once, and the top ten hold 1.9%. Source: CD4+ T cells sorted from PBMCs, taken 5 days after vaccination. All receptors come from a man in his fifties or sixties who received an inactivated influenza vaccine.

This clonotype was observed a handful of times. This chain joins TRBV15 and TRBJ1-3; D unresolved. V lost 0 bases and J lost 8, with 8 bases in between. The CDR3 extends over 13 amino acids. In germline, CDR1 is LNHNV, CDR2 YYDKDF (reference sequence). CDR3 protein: CATSRDQEDTIYF. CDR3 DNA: TGTGCCACCAGCAGAGATCAGGAGGACACCATATATTTT. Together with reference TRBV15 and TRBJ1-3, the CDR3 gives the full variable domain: DAMVIQNPRYQVTQFGKPVTLSCSQTLNHNVMYWYQQKSSQAPKLLFHYYDKDFNNEADTPDNFQSRRPNTSFCFLDIRSPGLGDTAMYLCATSRDQEDTIYFGEGSWLTVV.

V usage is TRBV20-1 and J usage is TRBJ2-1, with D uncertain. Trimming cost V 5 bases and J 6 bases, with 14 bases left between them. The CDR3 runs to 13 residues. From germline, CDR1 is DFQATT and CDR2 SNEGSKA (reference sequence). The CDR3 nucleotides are TGCAGTGCTCAGAGAGGACCGATCAATGAGCAGTTCTTC. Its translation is CSAQRGPINEQFF.

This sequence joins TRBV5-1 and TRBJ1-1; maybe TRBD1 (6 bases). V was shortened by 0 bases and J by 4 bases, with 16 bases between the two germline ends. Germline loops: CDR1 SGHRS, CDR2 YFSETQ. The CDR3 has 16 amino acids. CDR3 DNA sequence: TGCGCCAGCAGCTTGGCCCTTGGGGGGGCGAGCACTGAAGCTTTCTTT. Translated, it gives CASSLALGGASTEAFF.

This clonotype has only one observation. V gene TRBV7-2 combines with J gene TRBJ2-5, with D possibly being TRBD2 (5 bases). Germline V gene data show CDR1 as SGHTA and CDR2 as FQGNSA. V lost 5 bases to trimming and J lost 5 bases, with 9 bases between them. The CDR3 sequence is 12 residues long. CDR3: CASSRGFETQYF. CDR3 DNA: TGTGCCAGCAGCCGCGGGTTTGAGACCCAGTACTTC.

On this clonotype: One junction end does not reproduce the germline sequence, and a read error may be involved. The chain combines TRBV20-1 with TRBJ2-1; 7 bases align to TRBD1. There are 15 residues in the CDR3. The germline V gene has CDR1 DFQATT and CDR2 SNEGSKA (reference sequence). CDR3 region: CIARDFGQVYNEQFF. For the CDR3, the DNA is TGCATTGCTAGAGATTTTGGACAGGTCTACAATGAGCAGTTCTTC.

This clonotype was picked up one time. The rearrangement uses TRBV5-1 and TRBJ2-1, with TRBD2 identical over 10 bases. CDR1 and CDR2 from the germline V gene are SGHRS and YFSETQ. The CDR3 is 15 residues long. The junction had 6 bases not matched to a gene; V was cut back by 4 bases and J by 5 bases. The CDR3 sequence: CASSPSSGGHNEQFF. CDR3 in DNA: TGCGCCAGCAGCCCATCTAGCGGGGGCCACAATGAGCAGTTCTTC.

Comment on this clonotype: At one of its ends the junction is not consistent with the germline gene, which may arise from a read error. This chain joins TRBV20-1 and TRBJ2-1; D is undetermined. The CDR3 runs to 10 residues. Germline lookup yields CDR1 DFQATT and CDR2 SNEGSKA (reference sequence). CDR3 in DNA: TGCAGCCTCTCCTCCAATGAGCAGTTCTTC. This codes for CSLSSNEQFF.

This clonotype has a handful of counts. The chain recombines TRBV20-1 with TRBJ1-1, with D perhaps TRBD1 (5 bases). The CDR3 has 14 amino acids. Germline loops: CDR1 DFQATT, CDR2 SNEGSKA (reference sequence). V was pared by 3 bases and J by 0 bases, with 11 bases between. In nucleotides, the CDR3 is TGCAGTGCTAGTAAAGACAGATTGAACACTGAAGCTTTCTTT. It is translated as CSASKDRLNTEAFF.

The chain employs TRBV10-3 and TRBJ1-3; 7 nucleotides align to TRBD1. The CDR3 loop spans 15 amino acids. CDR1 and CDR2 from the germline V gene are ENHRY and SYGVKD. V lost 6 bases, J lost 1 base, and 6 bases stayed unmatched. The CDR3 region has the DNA TGTGCCATCAGCCTAGGGACAGATTCTGGAAACACCATATATTTT. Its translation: CAISLGTDSGNTIYF.

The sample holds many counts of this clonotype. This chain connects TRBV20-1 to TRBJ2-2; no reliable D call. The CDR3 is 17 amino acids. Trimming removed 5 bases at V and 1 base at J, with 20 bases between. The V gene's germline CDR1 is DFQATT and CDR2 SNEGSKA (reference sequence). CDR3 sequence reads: CSALPLALDLNTGELFF. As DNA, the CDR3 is TGCAGTGCTTTACCCTTAGCTCTCGACTTGAACACCGGGGAGCTGTTTTTT.

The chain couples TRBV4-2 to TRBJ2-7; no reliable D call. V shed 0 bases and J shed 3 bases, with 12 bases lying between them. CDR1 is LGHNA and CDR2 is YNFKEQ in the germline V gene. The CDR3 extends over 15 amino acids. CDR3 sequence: CASSQEFREFYEQYF. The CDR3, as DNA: TGTGCCAGCAGCCAAGAATTCAGAGAATTCTACGAGCAGTACTTC.

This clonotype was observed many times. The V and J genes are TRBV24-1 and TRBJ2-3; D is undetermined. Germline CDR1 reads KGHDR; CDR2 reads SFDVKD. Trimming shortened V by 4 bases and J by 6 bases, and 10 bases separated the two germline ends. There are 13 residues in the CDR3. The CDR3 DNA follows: TGTGCCACCAGTGAGGCCTCGGTGGATACGCAGTATTTT. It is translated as CATSEASVDTQYF.

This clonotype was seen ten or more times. CDR3 region: CASSQAGGNYGYTF. CDR3 nucleotides: TGCGCCAGCAGCCAAGCAGGAGGTAACTATGGCTACACCTTC. The rearrangement links TRBV4-3 to TRBJ1-2, with D uncertain. Trimming stripped 1 base from V and 1 base from J, with 7 bases between. Germline V gene sequence: CDR1 LGHNA, CDR2 YSLEER. The CDR3 covers 14 residues.

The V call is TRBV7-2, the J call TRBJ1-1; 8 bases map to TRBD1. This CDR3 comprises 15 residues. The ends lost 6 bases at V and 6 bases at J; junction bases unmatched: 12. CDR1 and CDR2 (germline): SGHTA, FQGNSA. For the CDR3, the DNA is TGTGCCAGCAGTCCAGGAGGACAGGGAGGGTCTGAAGCTTTCTTT. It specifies CASSPGGQGGSEAFF.

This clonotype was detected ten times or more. Here the CDR3 DNA reads TGCAGCGTCTTCGGACAGGGGAGGTACGAGCAGTACTTC. It specifies CSVFGQGRYEQYF. The V and J genes are TRBV29-1 and TRBJ2-7; 9 nucleotides match TRBD1. The CDR3 consists of 13 residues. CDR1 and CDR2 from the germline V gene are SQVTM and ANQGSEA. V lost 6 bases to trimming and J lost 4 bases; unmatched junction nucleotides: 7.

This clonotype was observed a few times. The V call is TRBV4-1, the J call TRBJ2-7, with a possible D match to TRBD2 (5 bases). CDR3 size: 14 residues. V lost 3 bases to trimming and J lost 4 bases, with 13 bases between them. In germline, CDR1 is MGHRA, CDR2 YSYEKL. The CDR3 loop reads CASSQAGLLYEQYF. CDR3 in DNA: TGCGCCAGCAGCCAGGCAGGACTTTTATACGAGCAGTACTTC.

The CDR3 here is CASSYPHTGTSGGSSYNEQFF. CDR3 DNA: TGTGCCAGCAGTTACCCCCACACCGGGACTAGCGGGGGTAGCTCCTACAATGAGCAGTTCTTC. The V and J genes are TRBV6-2 or TRBV6-3 and TRBJ2-1; 14 positions agree with TRBD2. This CDR3 contains 21 residues. The junction had 12 bases not matched to a gene; V was cut back by 2 bases and J by 0 bases. Germline V gives CDR1 MNHEY, CDR2 SVGEGT.

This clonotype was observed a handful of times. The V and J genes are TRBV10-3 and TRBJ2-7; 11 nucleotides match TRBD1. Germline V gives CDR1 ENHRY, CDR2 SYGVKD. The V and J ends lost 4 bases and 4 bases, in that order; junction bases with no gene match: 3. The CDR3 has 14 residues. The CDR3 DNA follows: TGTGCCATCAGTGCCGGGACAGGGGGTTACGAGCAGTACTTC. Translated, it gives CAISAGTGGYEQYF.

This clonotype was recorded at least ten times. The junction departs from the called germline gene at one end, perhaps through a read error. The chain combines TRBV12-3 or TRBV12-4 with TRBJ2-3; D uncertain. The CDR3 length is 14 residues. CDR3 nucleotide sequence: TGCGCCAGCAGCTTGGCGTCAGGCACAGATACGCAGTATTTT. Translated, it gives CASSLASGTDTQYF.

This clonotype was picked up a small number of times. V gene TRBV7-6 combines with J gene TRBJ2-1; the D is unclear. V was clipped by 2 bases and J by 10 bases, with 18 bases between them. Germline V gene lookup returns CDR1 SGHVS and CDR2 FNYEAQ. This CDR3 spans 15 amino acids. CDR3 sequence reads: CASSLRPLQPNEQFF. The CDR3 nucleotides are TGTGCCAGCAGCTTAAGGCCCCTTCAACCTAACGAGCAGTTCTTC.

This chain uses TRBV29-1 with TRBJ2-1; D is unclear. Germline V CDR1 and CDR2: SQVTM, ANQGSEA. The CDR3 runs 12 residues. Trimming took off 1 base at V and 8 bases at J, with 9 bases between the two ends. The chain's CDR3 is CSVEVVLDEQFF. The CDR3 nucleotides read TGCAGCGTTGAAGTGGTTCTCGATGAGCAGTTCTTC.

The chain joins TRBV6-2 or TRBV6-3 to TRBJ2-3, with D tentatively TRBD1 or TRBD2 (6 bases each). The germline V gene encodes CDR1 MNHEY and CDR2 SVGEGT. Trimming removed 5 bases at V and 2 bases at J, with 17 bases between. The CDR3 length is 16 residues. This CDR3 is CASSPKTGALTDTQYF. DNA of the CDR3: TGTGCCAGCAGTCCAAAAACGGGGGCTCTCACAGATACGCAGTATTTT.

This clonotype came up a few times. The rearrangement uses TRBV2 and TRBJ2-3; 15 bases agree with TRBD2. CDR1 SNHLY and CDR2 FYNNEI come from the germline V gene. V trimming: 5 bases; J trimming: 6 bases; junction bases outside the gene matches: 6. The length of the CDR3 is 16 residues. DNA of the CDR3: TGTGCCAGCAGTTCCGGACTAGCGGGGGGGCCTGATACGCAGTATTTT. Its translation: CASSSGLAGGPDTQYF.

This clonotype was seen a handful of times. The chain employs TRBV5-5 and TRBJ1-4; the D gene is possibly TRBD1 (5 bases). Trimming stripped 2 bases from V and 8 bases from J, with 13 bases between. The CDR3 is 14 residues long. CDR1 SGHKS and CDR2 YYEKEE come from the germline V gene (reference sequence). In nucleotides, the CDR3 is TGTGCCAGCAGCTTTTCCGGAGGGGCGGAAAAACTGTTTTTT. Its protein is CASSFSGGAEKLFF.